This record covers a single T cell receptor (beta chain). The antigen is not known. This entry belongs to a study of cytomegalovirus exposure and HLA in healthy donors. Study results and limitations: A later analysis reportedly found that, within productive TCRs, an Asian-associated ancestry cluster had fewer N-insertions than the mean observed across the roughly 690 donors.

This CDR3 has 17 residues. Germline loops: CDR1 LNHDA, CDR2 SQIVND (reference sequence). V was trimmed by 6 bases and J by 0 bases, leaving 17 bases between them. The study ran its PCR with 60 Vbeta and 13 Jbeta primers. The assay was immunoSEQ multiplex PCR, and TCRdb's table has in-frame clones only and misses some. Among roughly 160,000 clones listed, roughly 80% were seen once. The specimen was PBMCs. The rearrangement joins TRBV19 to TRBJ2-2, with TRBD2 as a possible D gene (7 bases). The TCR sequence derives from a woman in her 40s in good health and CMV-seropositive. CDR3 protein: CASRQFGGGANTGELFF. In DNA, the CDR3 is TGTGCCAGTAGGCAGTTCGGAGGGGGGGCGAACACCGGGGAGCTGTTTTTT. Full variable domain (missing parts from reference TRBV19 and TRBJ2-2): DGGITQSPKYLFRKEGQNVTLSCEQNLNHDAMYWYRQDPGQGLRLIYYSQIVNDFQKGDIAEGYSVSREKKESFPLTVTSAQKNPTAFYLCASRQFGGGANTGELFFGEGSRLTVL.